Presented here are 6 T cell receptor beta chains from one specimen sequenced in a study of cytomegalovirus exposure and HLA in healthy donors. The PCR had 60 Vbeta and 13 Jbeta primers. Method: immunoSEQ multiplex PCR; TCRdb's copy keeps in-frame clones and lacks some. This table has around 150,000 clones, over 55% appearing once. The sequenced sample was PBMCs. The receptors were gathered from a man aged 35-49 years in good health and CMV-seronegative.

This sequence joins TRBV28 and TRBJ1-4, with D unresolved. The germline CDR1 and CDR2 sequences are MDHEN and SYDVKM. CDR3 length equals 14 residues. V was shortened by 2 bases and J by 2 bases, with 6 bases between the two germline ends. CDR3: CASSLAATNEKLFF. The CDR3 nucleotides read TGTGCCAGCAGTTTAGCCGCGACTAATGAAAAACTGTTTTTT.

The CDR3 DNA reads as TGCGCCAGCAGCTTTGCAGGGGGCGTCTCGGTACGCGGGGCCAACGTCCTGACTTTC. This gives the protein CASSFAGGVSVRGANVLTF. The rearrangement links TRBV5-1 to TRBJ2-6; TRBD1 aligns across 8 bases. Trimming at V came to 2 bases and at J to 4 bases, leaving 14 bases not matched to a gene. The CDR3 has 19 residues. CDR1 and CDR2 from the germline V gene are SGHRS and YFSETQ.

In its sample, this clone was seen a few times. The chain joins TRBV20-1 to TRBJ2-1; D not resolved. The CDR3 loop spans 11 amino acids. In germline, CDR1 is DFQATT, CDR2 SNEGSKA (reference sequence). Trimming pared 4 bases from V and 14 bases from J, leaving 15 bases between. The CDR3 coding sequence is TGCAGTGCTACCTTGACTTTTTTCAAGTTCTTC. Amino acid sequence: CSATLTFFKFF.

The V and J genes are TRBV9 and TRBJ1-5; 9 nucleotides align to TRBD1. This CDR3 region has 12 residues. The germline V gene has CDR1 SGDLS and CDR2 YYNGEE. CDR3 in DNA: TGTGGGACAGGGGAACTCAATCAGCCCCAGCATTTT. Its protein product is CGTGELNQPQHF.

CDR3: CATSREITDSSYEQYF. CDR3 DNA sequence: TGTGCCACCAGCAGAGAGATCACGGACAGCTCCTACGAGCAGTACTTC. The chain joins TRBV15 to TRBJ2-7; maybe TRBD1 (6 bases). This CDR3 has 16 residues. CDR1 and CDR2 from the germline V gene are LNHNV and YYDKDF (reference sequence). Trimming left V 0 bases short and J 0 bases short, with 12 bases between.

The rearrangement links TRBV11-1 to TRBJ2-3; TRBD2 aligns across 14 bases. The germline gives CDR1 SGHAT, CDR2 FQDESV (reference sequence). The CDR3 totals 18 residues. Germline trimming cut 8 bases from V and 7 bases from J; bases unmatched to any gene: 17. CDR3 in amino acids: CASRDSGLAGGLWNTQYF. CDR3 bases: TGTGCCAGCCGAGATTCAGGACTAGCGGGGGGATTGTGGAATACGCAGTATTTT.